The 3 T cell receptor beta chains below come from one sample, sequenced in a study of cytomegalovirus exposure and HLA in healthy donors. The PCR was carried out with 60 Vbeta primers and 13 Jbeta primers. Produced via immunoSEQ multiplex PCR; TCRdb's table is partial and in-frame only. The sample holds about 88,000 clones, approximately 80% seen once. The material sequenced was PBMCs. The receptors were sampled from a man aged 30 to 45 in good health and CMV-seronegative.

The V and J genes are TRBV19 and TRBJ2-7; possible D gene TRBD1, 6 bases. CDR3 size: 13 residues. CDR1 and CDR2 (germline): LNHDA, SQIVND (reference sequence). V was cut by 2 bases and J by 6 bases, with 11 bases left in between. CDR3 in amino acids: CASSIRQASEQYF. Written as DNA, the CDR3 is TGTGCCAGTAGTATAAGACAGGCGTCCGAGCAGTACTTC.

This chain links TRBV12-2 with TRBJ1-5; the D call TRBD1 from the table was never checked on the DNA. TRBV12-2 is termed a pseudogene. The CDR3 consists of 18 residues. The CDR3 DNA reads TGTGCAAGTCGCTTAGTTTTGGACAGGACGTATACCAATCAGCCCCAGCATTTT. Translation: CASRLVLDRTYTNQPQHF.

The chain couples TRBV27 to TRBJ2-1, with TRBD2 identical over 7 bases. The CDR3 loop spans 16 amino acids. The germline gives CDR1 MNHEY, CDR2 SMNVEV (reference sequence). V shed 6 bases, J shed 6 bases, and the junction held 14 bases outside the gene matches. CDR3 DNA sequence: TGTGCCAGCAGGGGAGGGCAGGCCTCCCAGGGCAATGAGCAGTTCTTC. The encoded protein is CASRGGQASQGNEQFF.